The 21 T cell receptor beta chains given below trace back to one sample, sequenced in a study of T cell responses to AZD1222 COVID-19 vaccine. Measured with immunoSEQ multiplex PCR; TCRdb has only the in-frame clones, and not every one. The sample lists 150,000 to 200,000 clones; roughly nine tenths were seen once. The material was peripheral blood, obtained on day 0 of AZD1222 vaccination. Receptors were obtained from an adult in good health.

The chain couples TRBV5-1 to TRBJ2-7, with 8 bases identical to TRBD2. The CDR3 sequence is 15 residues long. J lost 2 bases, V lost 2 bases, and 6 bases had no gene match. Germline CDR1 and CDR2: SGHRS and YFSETQ. The DNA for the CDR3 is TGCGCCAGCAGCTTAACCGGGACTAGTCCCTACGAGCAGTACTTC. This codes for CASSLTGTSPYEQYF.

This clone occurred a few times. The chain has TRBV6-6 and TRBJ1-3, with D possibly matching TRBD1 (5 bases). The V end was cut by 5 bases, the J end by 0 bases, with 17 bases between. The CDR3 length is 17 residues. Per the germline V gene, CDR1 is MNHNY and CDR2 is SVGAGI (reference sequence). As DNA, the CDR3 is TGTGCCAGCAGTCAGGGATTAAGACCGAGCTCTGGAAACACCATATATTTT. It is translated as CASSQGLRPSSGNTIYF.

The chain has TRBV14 and TRBJ1-4; the D gene is possibly TRBD1 (6 bases). The CDR3 contains 16 residues. The ends were cut back, 0 bases at V and 4 bases at J, with 12 bases in the middle. From germline, CDR1 is SGHDN and CDR2 FVKESK. The CDR3 sequence is CASSQDVGQINEKLFF. In DNA, the CDR3 is TGTGCCAGCAGCCAAGATGTGGGACAAATTAATGAAAAACTGTTTTTT.

In this sample, this clone turned up once. This chain connects TRBV12-5 to TRBJ2-5; D ambiguous. Trimming left V 5 bases short and J 4 bases short, with 5 bases between. This CDR3 has 11 residues. Per germline, CDR1 LGHNT and CDR2 FRNRAP. CDR3: CASGKGETQYF. In DNA, the CDR3 is TGTGCTAGTGGTAAAGGAGAGACCCAGTACTTC.

The rearrangement links TRBV27 to TRBJ1-5; D unclear. The CDR3 length is 13 residues. V was pared by 1 base and J by 5 bases, with 6 bases between. Germline loops: CDR1 MNHEY, CDR2 SMNVEV (reference sequence). The DNA of the CDR3 is TGTGCCAGCAGTTTATGGATAGATCAGCCCCAGCATTTT. Its protein product is CASSLWIDQPQHF.

The gene calls are TRBV7-2 and TRBJ1-4; D is uncertain. CDR1 is SGHTA, CDR2 FQGNSA, per germline. The CDR3 covers 13 residues. V was clipped by 4 bases and J by 8 bases, with 11 bases between them. As DNA, the CDR3 is TGTGCCAGCAGCTACACAGACGGCGAAAAACTGTTTTTT. It codes for CASSYTDGEKLFF.

The V and J genes are TRBV5-4 and TRBJ1-1, with D perhaps matching TRBD1 (6 bases). The germline V and J ends were trimmed by 2 bases and 2 bases, with 16 bases remaining between them. The CDR3 contains 16 residues. Germline CDR1 and CDR2: SGHNT and YYREEE (reference sequence). The CDR3 reads CASSLPGVRRNTEAFF. For the CDR3, the DNA is TGTGCCAGCAGCTTACCAGGGGTTCGTAGAAACACTGAAGCTTTCTTT. Together with reference TRBV5-4 and TRBJ1-1, the CDR3 gives the full variable domain: ETGVTQSPTHLIKTRGQQVTLRCSSQSGHNTVSWYQQALGQGPQFIFQYYREEENGRGNFPPRFSGLQFPNYSSELNVNALELDDSALYLCASSLPGVRRNTEAFFGQGTRLTVV.

The chain combines TRBV9 with TRBJ2-7; D possibly uses TRBD1 or TRBD2 (5 bases each). In germline, CDR1 is SGDLS, CDR2 YYNGEE. The CDR3 is 14 residues long. The V gene lost 4 bases and the J gene lost 3 bases, with 14 bases spanning the gap. The CDR3 here is CASSPGGQGYEQYF. The CDR3, as DNA: TGTGCCAGCAGCCCCGGCGGGCAGGGCTACGAGCAGTACTTC. Full variable domain (rest looked up from reference TRBV9 and TRBJ2-7): DSGVTQTPKHLITATGQRVTLRCSPRSGDLSVYWYQQSLDQGLQFLIQYYNGEERAKGNILERFSAQQFPDLHSELNLSSLELGDSALYFCASSPGGQGYEQYFGPGTRLTVT.

The rearrangement joins TRBV9 to TRBJ1-1; perhaps TRBD1 as D (5 bases). This CDR3 is built from 16 residues. Deletions cut 0 bases from V and 8 bases from J, with 20 bases between. Germline CDR1 and CDR2: SGDLS and YYNGEE. In DNA form, the CDR3 reads TGTGCCAGCAGCGTAGGAGCCGATTATAAGACAGAGGAAGCTTTCTTT. Encoded protein: CASSVGADYKTEEAFF. Looking up the rest from reference TRBV9 and TRBJ1-1 gives the full variable domain: DSGVTQTPKHLITATGQRVTLRCSPRSGDLSVYWYQQSLDQGLQFLIQYYNGEERAKGNILERFSAQQFPDLHSELNLSSLELGDSALYFCASSVGADYKTEEAFFGQGTRLTVV.

This clone was found once. This chain uses TRBV18 with TRBJ1-1, with a weak D call TRBD1 (6 bases). The CDR3 is made up of 14 amino acids. Trimming removed 1 base at V and 5 bases at J, with 11 bases between. Germline values: CDR1 KGHSH, CDR2 LQKENI. The CDR3 DNA sequence: TGTGCCAGCTCACCACAGGGGGGATGGACTGAAGCTTTCTTT. Its translation: CASSPQGGWTEAFF.

The V gene is TRBV6-5, the J gene TRBJ1-2, with D maybe TRBD1 (5 bases). The V end lost 6 bases, the J end lost 7 bases, and 18 bases lay between the germline ends. The CDR3 has 14 residues. From germline, CDR1 is MNHEY and CDR2 SVGAGI. The CDR3 coding sequence is TGTGCCAGCAGACCCGGGACGCCGGCGGGTGGCTACACCTTC. Translated, it gives CASRPGTPAGGYTF.

The chain recombines TRBV20-1 with TRBJ2-1, with a tentative D call TRBD2 (6 bases). The V gene lost 3 bases and the J gene lost 0 bases, with 9 bases spanning the gap. The germline V gene encodes CDR1 DFQATT and CDR2 SNEGSKA (reference sequence). The CDR3 length is 14 residues. The CDR3 DNA follows: TGCAGTGCTAGTGTGGGGGGCTCCTACAATGAGCAGTTCTTC. The encoded protein is CSASVGGSYNEQFF.

This clone was recorded a few times. This chain connects TRBV5-4 to TRBJ2-7; 10 nucleotides agree with TRBD1. The junction had 0 bases not matched to a gene; V was cut back by 0 bases and J by 3 bases. The CDR3 sequence is 14 residues long. The V gene's germline CDR1 is SGHNT and CDR2 YYREEE (reference sequence). The CDR3 coding sequence is TGTGCCAGCAGCTTGGGGACAGGGGGCTACGAGCAGTACTTC. Amino acid sequence: CASSLGTGGYEQYF.

This chain uses TRBV25-1 with TRBJ2-3; 8 bases are shared with TRBD2. The germline CDR1 and CDR2 sequences are MGHDK and SYGVNS. CDR3 size: 15 residues. V trimming: 5 bases; J trimming: 1 base; junction bases outside the gene matches: 5. The CDR3 is CASSSAGEGTDTQYF. The CDR3, as DNA: TGTGCCAGCAGTTCAGCGGGGGAGGGCACAGATACGCAGTATTTT.

The chain is built from TRBV4-2 and TRBJ1-5; tentative D call: TRBD1 (5 bases). CDR3 size: 17 residues. The V end lost 0 bases, the J end lost 1 base, and 13 bases lay between the germline ends. From germline, CDR1 is LGHNA and CDR2 YNFKEQ. CDR3 coding DNA: TGTGCCAGCAGCCAAGATGGGGGTGTGAACAGCAATCAGCCCCAGCATTTT. Residues: CASSQDGGVNSNQPQHF.

The rearrangement joins TRBV6-5 to TRBJ2-3; either TRBD1 or TRBD2 may supply D (5 bases each). This CDR3 spans 15 amino acids. Per the germline V gene, CDR1 is MNHEY and CDR2 is SVGAGI. Trimming took off 3 bases at V and 2 bases at J, with 12 bases between the two ends. Here the CDR3 reads CASSYGASTTDTQYF. For the CDR3, the DNA is TGTGCCAGCAGTTATGGGGCTAGCACCACAGATACGCAGTATTTT.

V gene TRBV5-6 combines with J gene TRBJ2-5, with TRBD2 identical over 11 bases. The CDR3 spans 18 residues. CDR1 is SGHDT, CDR2 YYEEEE, per germline. Trimming at V came to 0 bases and at J to 5 bases, leaving 12 bases not matched to a gene. The CDR3 region has the DNA TGTGCCAGCAGCTTGGCGGTGGCACTAGCGGGGGCCAAGGAGACCCAGTACTTC. Its translation: CASSLAVALAGAKETQYF.

This chain connects TRBV10-1 to TRBJ1-4; D is unresolved. In germline, CDR1 is WNHNN, CDR2 SYGVQD (reference sequence). V was clipped by 8 bases and J by 2 bases, with 12 bases between them. The length of the CDR3 is 14 residues. Here the CDR3 DNA reads TGCGCCAGCCCCCCAGGCCGCACTAATGAAAAACTGTTTTTT. This codes for CASPPGRTNEKLFF.

This chain joins TRBV7-6 and TRBJ1-6; 7 bases are shared with TRBD1. J gave up 8 bases and V 5 bases, and 12 bases lay outside the gene matches. The CDR3 is 16 amino acids. Germline CDR1 is SGHVS and CDR2 is FNYEAQ. The CDR3 loop reads CASSQTRQGFDSPLHF. For the CDR3, the DNA is TGTGCCAGCAGCCAAACCCGACAGGGTTTTGATTCACCCCTCCACTTT.

About this clone itself: Within the sample, other DNA sequences also encode this same CDR3. V gene TRBV6-5 combines with J gene TRBJ1-1; TRBD1 might be the D (5 bases). The germline CDR1 and CDR2 sequences are MNHEY and SVGAGI. The CDR3 runs 14 residues. With 1 base removed from V and 1 base from J, the gap between germline ends came to 7 bases. CDR3 residues: CASSYLQGNTEAFF. The CDR3 coding sequence is TGTGCCAGCAGTTACTTGCAGGGGAACACTGAAGCTTTCTTT.

The V gene is TRBV2, the J gene TRBJ1-2; D remains unclear. Germline V gene sequence: CDR1 SNHLY, CDR2 FYNNEI. This CDR3 is 13 amino acids long. Trimming stripped 3 bases from V and 2 bases from J, with 7 bases between. The CDR3 DNA is TGTGCCAGCAGTGAGCGGCAGAACTATGGCTACACCTTC. Translation gives CASSERQNYGYTF.